This entry is about one T cell receptor (beta chain). What it binds is unknown. The sample belongs to a study of beta chain features in type 1 diabetes. Sequencing targeted expressed TCRB transcripts, as all isolated RNA had been reverse transcribed. TCRdb's copy holds only in-frame clones and misses some; the assay was immunoSEQ multiplex PCR. This sample has roughly 450,000 clones, with around 10% found just once. General study results and limits: The VDJ junctions of type 1 diabetes patients carried fewer insertions and more deletions.

Trimming cost V 3 bases and J 7 bases, with 12 bases left between them. The CDR3 is 13 residues long. Germline assignment: CDR1 SGHDN and CDR2 FVKESK. This clonotype was obtained from a woman aged 18-29 years in good health. The chain has TRBV14 and TRBJ1-2; unclear D gene. The specimen was naive CD4+ T cells from blood. CDR3 sequence: CASSHRGLGGYTF. DNA for the CDR3: TGTGCCAGCAGCCACCGCGGACTGGGTGGCTACACCTTC.